This passage covers 30 T cell receptor beta chains from one sample sequenced in a study of cytomegalovirus exposure and HLA in healthy donors. Primers: 60 Vbeta forward and 13 Jbeta reverse. TCRdb's copy holds only in-frame clones and misses some; the assay was immunoSEQ multiplex PCR. Its table lists some 52,000 clones. The sample consisted of PBMCs. The receptors shown here come from a woman aged 60 to 75 in good health and CMV-seropositive.

The rearrangement joins TRBV19 to TRBJ1-2, with a tentative D call TRBD1 (5 bases). Trimming left V 5 bases short and J 4 bases short, with 14 bases between. Germline-derived CDR1 and CDR2 are LNHDA and SQIVND (reference sequence). The CDR3 spans 14 residues. CDR3 amino acids: CASSPTVQIYGYTF. DNA for the CDR3: TGTGCCAGTAGTCCGACAGTACAGATCTATGGCTACACCTTC. Drawing the rest from reference TRBV19 and TRBJ1-2, the complete variable domain is DGGITQSPKYLFRKEGQNVTLSCEQNLNHDAMYWYRQDPGQGLRLIYYSQIVNDFQKGDIAEGYSVSREKKESFPLTVTSAQKNPTAFYLCASSPTVQIYGYTFGSGTRLTVV.

The V and J genes are TRBV6-6 and TRBJ1-4, with TRBD1 matching over 8 bases. The CDR3 is 14 amino acids. Germline V gene data show CDR1 as MNHNY and CDR2 as SVGAGI (reference sequence). Trimming removed 6 bases from V and 8 bases from J; junction bases left unmatched: 8. The CDR3 is CASRTQGAGEKLFF. In DNA form, the CDR3 reads TGTGCCAGCAGAACCCAGGGGGCAGGGGAAAAACTGTTTTTT.

On this clone: The germline gene is not matched at one end of the junction; a read error may be the cause. The chain employs TRBV15 and TRBJ2-2; 8 bases map to TRBD2. The length of the CDR3 is 16 residues. Germline loops: CDR1 LNHNV, CDR2 YYDKDF (reference sequence). The CDR3 protein is CAASRRAGAGTGELFF. The CDR3 nucleotides are TGTGCCGCCAGCAGACGAGCGGGGGCGGGCACCGGGGAGCTGTTTTTT.

The V gene is TRBV5-6, the J gene TRBJ1-4; TRBD1 aligns across 9 bases. Germline V CDR1 and CDR2: SGHDT, YYEEEE. V shed 0 bases and J 8 bases; nucleotides not matched to a gene: 8. The CDR3 sequence is 16 residues long. The CDR3: CASSLDFRTGDEKLFF. CDR3 DNA: TGTGCCAGCAGCTTGGATTTCCGGACAGGGGACGAAAAACTGTTTTTT.

The chain carries TRBV2 and TRBJ2-7, with 7 bases fitting TRBD1. Germline V gene data show CDR1 as SNHLY and CDR2 as FYNNEI. Trimming removed 1 base from V and 5 bases from J; junction bases left unmatched: 11. The CDR3 loop spans 16 amino acids. The chain's CDR3 is CASSEGQRGLVDEQYF. The CDR3 nucleotides are TGTGCCAGCAGTGAAGGCCAGAGGGGGCTGGTCGACGAGCAGTACTTC.

The CDR3 spells CASSTGQNYGYTF. In DNA, the CDR3 is TGTGCCAGTAGTACTGGACAAAACTATGGCTACACCTTC. The chain has TRBV19 and TRBJ1-2; weak D call: TRBD1 (5 bases). V lost 4 bases and J 2 bases, leaving 8 bases between the germline ends. The CDR3 contains 13 residues. Germline CDR1 reads LNHDA; CDR2 reads SQIVND (reference sequence).

CDR3 region: CASSLMTGSNEQYF. The DNA of the CDR3 is TGCGCCAGCAGCTTGATGACAGGGTCCAACGAGCAGTACTTC. The V and J genes are TRBV5-1 and TRBJ2-7; TRBD1 agrees at 7 bases. Germline loops: CDR1 SGHRS, CDR2 YFSETQ. V lost 1 base and J lost 5; bases outside the gene matches: 6. The CDR3 consists of 14 residues.

The chain couples TRBV14 to TRBJ2-5; D gene ambiguous. CDR1 and CDR2 (germline): SGHDN, FVKESK. The CDR3 sequence is 15 residues long. V dropped 1 base and J dropped 5 bases, with 14 bases sitting between them. The CDR3 nucleotides are TGTGCCAGCAGCCAAGGTCTCTTTTCCTCGGAGACCCAGTACTTC. Amino acids: CASSQGLFSSETQYF.

The rearrangement joins TRBV4-3 to TRBJ2-1; perhaps TRBD2 as D (6 bases). This CDR3 contains 14 residues. Trimming removed 4 bases at V and 9 bases at J, with 16 bases between. Per germline, CDR1 LGHNA and CDR2 YSLEER. The CDR3 reads CASSPQTGDREQFF. CDR3 sequence (DNA): TGCGCCAGCAGCCCCCAAACGGGGGACCGTGAGCAGTTCTTC.

The chain employs TRBV25-1 and TRBJ2-5; 7 bases are a match to TRBD1. The CDR3 is 17 residues long. V dropped 0 bases and J dropped 4; count of bases not matched to a gene: 11. Germline V gene lookup returns CDR1 MGHDK and CDR2 SYGVNS. The CDR3 DNA reads TGTGCCAGCAGTGAATACGGTGCAGGGGGAGTAGGAGAGACCCAGTACTTC. This sequence encodes CASSEYGAGGVGETQYF.

This rearrangement joins TRBV7-6 to TRBJ1-1, with D maybe TRBD1 (6 bases). This CDR3 has 14 amino acids. CDR1 is SGHVS, CDR2 FNYEAQ, per germline. Trimming took off 5 bases at V and 3 bases at J, with 13 bases between the two ends. The CDR3 reads CASSASRGDTEAFF. The CDR3 DNA reads TGTGCCAGCAGCGCCTCCAGGGGAGACACTGAAGCTTTCTTT.

The rearrangement links TRBV6-5 to TRBJ1-1; the match to TRBD1 covers 7 bases. This CDR3 is built from 11 residues. Germline values: CDR1 MNHEY, CDR2 SVGAGI. Trimming took 6 bases from V and 12 from J; bases not matched to a gene: 7. In nucleotides, the CDR3 is TGTGCCAGCAGAGACAGGGTTAAAACTTTCTTT. Protein: CASRDRVKTFF.

This chain joins TRBV2 and TRBJ2-7; a weak D match, TRBD1 (7 bases). V was shortened by 7 bases and J by 0 bases, with 13 bases between the two germline ends. The CDR3 has 14 amino acids. The germline gives CDR1 SNHLY, CDR2 FYNNEI. CDR3 bases: TGTGCCAGCACAGGGGGGACGAGCTCCTACGAGCAGTACTTC. Protein sequence: CASTGGTSSYEQYF.

The CDR3 loop is CASSQDRAGVTDTQYF. In nucleotides, the CDR3 is TGCGCCAGCAGCCAAGATAGGGCAGGGGTCACAGATACGCAGTATTTT. The chain joins TRBV4-3 to TRBJ2-3, with D perhaps matching TRBD1 (6 bases). The CDR3 sequence is 16 residues long. Trimming cost V 0 bases and J 2 bases, with 12 bases left between them. Germline V lookup: CDR1 LGHNA, CDR2 YSLEER.

CDR3 residues: CASSLGAGGETQYF. DNA for the CDR3: TGCGCCAGCAGCTTGGGGGCAGGGGGAGAGACCCAGTACTTC. The chain has TRBV5-1 and TRBJ2-5; 7 bases align to TRBD1. The CDR3 runs 14 residues. Trimming cost V 0 bases and J 4 bases; bases outside gene matches: 3. Germline V gene lookup returns CDR1 SGHRS and CDR2 YFSETQ. Combining the CDR3 with reference TRBV5-1 and TRBJ2-5 gives the whole variable domain KAGVTQTPRYLIKTRGQQVTLSCSPISGHRSVSWYQQTPGQGLQFLFEYFSETQRNKGNFPGRFSGRQFSNSRSEMNVSTLELGDSALYLCASSLGAGGETQYFGPGTRLLVL.

V usage is TRBV5-6 and J usage is TRBJ1-4, with D perhaps matching TRBD1 (6 bases). Germline CDR1 and CDR2: SGHDT and YYEEEE. The length of the CDR3 is 15 residues. V was pared by 3 bases and J by 5 bases, with 14 bases between. The DNA for the CDR3 is TGTGCCAGCAGCTCCCGACAGGCTTCGAATGAAAAACTGTTTTTT. Amino acid sequence: CASSSRQASNEKLFF.

V usage is TRBV10-3 and J usage is TRBJ1-2, with D maybe TRBD1 (6 bases). Germline V CDR1 and CDR2: ENHRY, SYGVKD. This CDR3 comprises 17 residues. The V gene lost 3 bases and the J gene lost 0 bases, with 17 bases spanning the gap. CDR3 coding DNA: TGTGCCATCAGTGAAAGGACACAGGGCCTCCCTAACTATGGCTACACCTTC. Its translation: CAISERTQGLPNYGYTF.

The chain has TRBV7-9 and TRBJ1-6; D ambiguous. The CDR3 runs 14 residues. V was pared by 5 bases and J by 7 bases, with 12 bases between. From germline, CDR1 is SEHNR and CDR2 FQNEAQ (reference sequence). The CDR3 nucleotides are TGTGCCAGCAGCCCGGACTCCTCAAATTCACCCCTCCACTTT. Amino acid sequence: CASSPDSSNSPLHF.

The chain employs TRBV6-4 and TRBJ1-6; TRBD1 agrees at 12 bases. J lost 10 bases, V lost 4 bases, and 5 bases had no gene match. The V gene's germline CDR1 is MRHNA and CDR2 SNTAGT. CDR3 length: 15 residues. The CDR3 DNA reads as TGTGCCAGCAGTGCCCATGGGACAGGGGGCTCACCCCTCCACTTT. The encoded protein is CASSAHGTGGSPLHF.

The V and J genes are TRBV5-1 and TRBJ1-2; no firm D call. CDR3 size: 14 residues. The germline V and J ends were trimmed by 0 bases and 5 bases, with 11 bases remaining between them. Germline-derived CDR1 and CDR2 are SGHRS and YFSETQ. CDR3 region: CASSLAGTVYGYTF. Written as DNA, the CDR3 is TGCGCCAGCAGCTTGGCAGGAACGGTATATGGCTACACCTTC.

As DNA, the CDR3 is TGTGCCACCAGCAGGCTTACAGGGGGAGCCACTGAAGCTTTCTTT. This translates into CATSRLTGGATEAFF. The chain recombines TRBV15 with TRBJ1-1, with TRBD1 matching 8 bases. CDR1 and CDR2 from the germline V gene are LNHNV and YYDKDF (reference sequence). The CDR3 sequence is 15 residues long. The trim removed 3 bases at V and 4 bases at J, leaving 7 bases unmatched.

The chain links TRBV25-1 to TRBJ1-1; 7 bases fit TRBD1. Germline V CDR1 and CDR2: MGHDK, SYGVNS. The CDR3 contains 14 residues. V trimming: 2 bases; J trimming: 6 bases; junction bases outside the gene matches: 6. The CDR3 DNA reads as TGTGCCAGCAGTGAAACAGGGGCGTATTCTGAAGCTTTCTTT. Amino acid sequence: CASSETGAYSEAFF.

A remark on this clone: The same CDR3 also results from other DNA sequences found in this sample. This chain uses TRBV5-1 with TRBJ2-7; D may be TRBD1 (5 bases). Trimming cost V 0 bases and J 2 bases, with 12 bases left between them. Germline loops: CDR1 SGHRS, CDR2 YFSETQ. The CDR3 runs 15 residues. The CDR3 bases are TGCGCCAGCAGCTTGGGGGCAGGGATTACCTACGAGCAGTACTTC. It translates to CASSLGAGITYEQYF.

CDR3 nucleotide sequence: TGCGCCAGTGGAGGAGGGGTGAACACTGAAGCTTTCTTT. The encoded protein is CASGGGVNTEAFF. This chain joins TRBV5-1 and TRBJ1-1; possible D gene TRBD1, 5 bases. Germline V CDR1 and CDR2: SGHRS, YFSETQ. CDR3 size: 13 residues. V was cut by 8 bases and J by 0 bases, with 11 bases left in between.

The chain joins TRBV5-1 to TRBJ1-2; D perhaps matches TRBD1 (6 bases). Trimming shortened V by 0 bases and J by 5 bases, and 11 bases separated the two germline ends. This CDR3 is built from 14 residues. Per the germline V gene, CDR1 is SGHRS and CDR2 is YFSETQ. The CDR3, as DNA: TGCGCCAGCAGCTTGGGGACAGACCTATATGGCTACACCTTC. Translated, it gives CASSLGTDLYGYTF. Using reference TRBV5-1 and TRBJ1-2 for the parts outside the CDR3, the full variable domain is KAGVTQTPRYLIKTRGQQVTLSCSPISGHRSVSWYQQTPGQGLQFLFEYFSETQRNKGNFPGRFSGRQFSNSRSEMNVSTLELGDSALYLCASSLGTDLYGYTFGSGTRLTVV.

The chain combines TRBV6-5 with TRBJ1-1; a weak D match, TRBD1 (5 bases). V lost 6 bases and J lost 1, with 12 bases in between. The germline CDR1 and CDR2 sequences are MNHEY and SVGAGI. The CDR3 extends over 14 amino acids. CDR3 region: CASRQGSGNTEAFF. The CDR3 nucleotides are TGTGCCAGCAGGCAGGGTTCGGGGAACACTGAAGCTTTCTTT.

The V and J genes are TRBV19 and TRBJ2-7, with 7 bases matching TRBD1. V shed 5 bases, J shed 2 bases, and the junction held 6 bases outside the gene matches. Germline V gene lookup returns CDR1 LNHDA and CDR2 SQIVND (reference sequence). The CDR3 sequence is 14 residues long. CDR3 residues: CASSPRQGAYEQYF. The CDR3 DNA is TGTGCCAGTAGTCCCCGACAGGGCGCCTACGAGCAGTACTTC.

The chain uses TRBV6-1 and TRBJ1-5; TRBD1 matches at 8 bases. This CDR3 spans 15 amino acids. The germline gives CDR1 MNHNS, CDR2 SASEGT. The junction had 8 bases not matched to a gene; V was cut back by 6 bases and J by 4 bases. CDR3 loop: CASSRIQGVNQPQHF. For the CDR3, the DNA is TGTGCCAGCAGCCGTATACAGGGGGTAAATCAGCCCCAGCATTTT.

The gene calls are TRBV6-6 and TRBJ2-1; a weak D match, TRBD1 (6 bases). The CDR3 length is 14 residues. The germline V gene has CDR1 MNHNY and CDR2 SVGAGI (reference sequence). Trimming removed 6 bases from V and 2 bases from J, with 11 bases in between. The CDR3 sequence is CASSPQGPYNEQFF. CDR3 nucleotides: TGTGCCAGCAGCCCACAGGGACCCTACAATGAGCAGTTCTTC.

V gene TRBV5-4 combines with J gene TRBJ1-1, with a weak D call TRBD1 (5 bases). Trimming took off 0 bases at V and 8 bases at J, with 14 bases between the two ends. There are 14 residues in the CDR3. Germline V CDR1 and CDR2: SGHNT, YYREEE (reference sequence). The CDR3 spells CASSLESGVAEAFF. The CDR3 DNA is TGTGCCAGCAGCTTGGAGTCGGGGGTGGCGGAAGCTTTCTTT.